These 32 T cell receptor beta chains were sequenced from one sample in a study of T cell responses to AZD1222 COVID-19 vaccine. Clones were sequenced by immunoSEQ multiplex PCR, and TCRdb holds only the in-frame ones, with some missing. Recorded here are over 130,000 clones; the top ten clones represent 2% to 2.5%. The sequenced sample was peripheral blood. These receptors originate from an adult in good health.

The genes are TRBV5-1 and TRBJ2-7, with TRBD1 matching over 10 bases. V shed 7 bases, J shed 5 bases, and the junction held 12 bases outside the gene matches. The CDR3 contains 15 residues. The germline CDR1 and CDR2 sequences are SGHRS and YFSETQ. CDR3 loop: CASQQTGGVFNEQYF. In nucleotides, the CDR3 is TGCGCCAGCCAACAGACAGGGGGCGTTTTCAACGAGCAGTACTTC. The whole variable domain, remainder taken from reference TRBV5-1 and TRBJ2-7, is KAGVTQTPRYLIKTRGQQVTLSCSPISGHRSVSWYQQTPGQGLQFLFEYFSETQRNKGNFPGRFSGRQFSNSRSEMNVSTLELGDSALYLCASQQTGGVFNEQYFGPGTRLTVT.

The gene calls are TRBV7-2 and TRBJ1-5, with D tentatively TRBD1 (6 bases). Germline CDR1 is SGHTA and CDR2 is FQGNSA. The CDR3 is made up of 14 amino acids. Trimming left V 4 bases short and J 4 bases short, with 11 bases between. This chain's CDR3 is CASSYREGNQPQHF. The DNA of the CDR3 is TGTGCCAGCAGCTACAGGGAGGGGAATCAGCCCCAGCATTTT.

This chain uses TRBV15 with TRBJ2-2, with 11 bases matching TRBD1. CDR1 and CDR2 (germline): LNHNV, YYDKDF (reference sequence). V was pared by 2 bases and J by 9 bases, with 8 bases of the junction left unmatched. This CDR3 is built from 16 residues. CDR3 bases: TGTGCCACCAGCAGACCAGGACAGGGGGCGCAGCGGGAGCTGTTTTTT. Its translation: CATSRPGQGAQRELFF.

The CDR3 region has the DNA TGTGCCAGCAGTACCGGGACAGGGGGCCCTGAAGCTTTCTTT. Amino acids: CASSTGTGGPEAFF. The J gene is TRBJ1-1, the V gene TRBV6-5; 12 nucleotides line up with TRBD1. Germline V gene data show CDR1 as MNHEY and CDR2 as SVGAGI. CDR3 length: 14 amino acids. Trimming at V came to 5 bases and at J to 6 bases, leaving 4 bases not matched to a gene.

The chain has TRBV7-3 and TRBJ2-1; D unresolved. The V and J ends lost 2 bases and 0 bases respectively, with 8 bases between them. Germline CDR1 SGHTA, CDR2 FQGTGA. This CDR3 has 15 amino acids. CDR3 sequence: CASSLGASSYNEQFF. The DNA for the CDR3 is TGTGCCAGCAGCTTAGGAGCGAGCTCCTACAATGAGCAGTTCTTC.

DNA of the CDR3: TGCAGCGTTGAGGAGGGCCATGGCTACACCTTC. Protein sequence: CSVEEGHGYTF. The genes are TRBV29-1 and TRBJ1-2; D unclear. V lost 3 bases, J lost 6 bases, and 8 bases lay in between. CDR1 and CDR2 from the germline V gene are SQVTM and ANQGSEA. This CDR3 comprises 11 residues.

The chain employs TRBV6-6 and TRBJ1-2, with TRBD1 matching 8 bases. V lost 6 bases to trimming and J lost 6 bases; unmatched junction nucleotides: 6. The CDR3 is made up of 13 amino acids. Germline V gene sequence: CDR1 MNHNY, CDR2 SVGAGI (reference sequence). CDR3 sequence: CASSGQGSDGYTF. The CDR3, as DNA: TGTGCCAGCAGCGGACAGGGAAGTGATGGCTACACCTTC.

The CDR3, as DNA: TGTGCCAGCACCCTCAGCCCAGTCAGGGGAGATGGCTACACCTTC. Translated, it gives CASTLSPVRGDGYTF. The rearrangement links TRBV28 to TRBJ1-2, with D possibly matching TRBD1 (6 bases). V shed 7 bases and J shed 6 bases, with 21 bases lying between them. The V gene's germline CDR1 is MDHEN and CDR2 SYDVKM. The CDR3 is 15 residues long.

The V gene is TRBV24-1, the J gene TRBJ1-1, with TRBD1 as a possible D gene (5 bases). The CDR3 is made up of 13 amino acids. In germline, CDR1 is KGHDR, CDR2 SFDVKD. With 7 bases removed from V and 0 bases from J, the gap between germline ends came to 8 bases. The CDR3 reads CATRGHMNTEAFF. In DNA, the CDR3 is TGTGCCACCAGAGGACACATGAACACTGAAGCTTTCTTT.

This chain links TRBV2 with TRBJ2-7; no clear D gene. The germline V and J ends were trimmed by 7 bases and 0 bases, with 10 bases remaining between them. CDR1 is SNHLY, CDR2 FYNNEI, per germline. This CDR3 is built from 13 residues. CDR3 loop: CASTSSSSYEQYF. DNA of the CDR3: TGTGCCAGCACCAGCTCGAGCTCCTACGAGCAGTACTTC.

Regarding this clone: This specimen includes other DNA sequences encoding the same CDR3. V and J are TRBV28 and TRBJ1-2; TRBD1 is a possible D gene (6 bases). V shed 5 bases and J shed 8 bases, with 18 bases lying between them. The CDR3 extends over 14 amino acids. Germline V gives CDR1 MDHEN, CDR2 SYDVKM. CDR3 protein: CASSPPAGAQGYTF. The CDR3 DNA reads as TGTGCCAGCAGTCCCCCGGCGGGGGCGCAGGGCTACACCTTC.

The gene calls are TRBV7-8 and TRBJ2-3, with D hard to call. The length of the CDR3 is 20 residues. Germline values: CDR1 SGHVS, CDR2 FQNEAQ. V was cut by 4 bases and J by 0 bases, with 26 bases left in between. The CDR3 DNA reads TGTGCCAGCAGCTCCCCATCAAAGGTCCAGCTATACTATAGCACAGATACGCAGTATTTT. Translated, it gives CASSSPSKVQLYYSTDTQYF.

This CDR3 reads CASSIVRVGQPQHF. The DNA of the CDR3 is TGTGCCAGTAGTATAGTCCGGGTGGGTCAGCCCCAGCATTTT. The J gene is TRBJ1-5, the V gene TRBV19, with no clear D. Germline-derived CDR1 and CDR2 are LNHDA and SQIVND (reference sequence). Trimming removed 1 base from V and 6 bases from J, with 10 bases in between. The CDR3 totals 14 residues.

The CDR3 nucleotides are TGTGCCAGCAACCCCGGGACAGGGCGTCTCCGGGAGACCCAGTACTTC. This codes for CASNPGTGRLRETQYF. J is TRBJ2-5 and V is TRBV11-2, with 9 nucleotides matching TRBD1. The germline gives CDR1 SGHAT, CDR2 FQNNGV. This CDR3 comprises 16 residues. J gave up 5 bases and V 7 bases, and 14 bases lay outside the gene matches.

The rearrangement uses TRBV30 and TRBJ2-7; 10 bases map to TRBD2. CDR3 length: 14 amino acids. Per the germline V gene, CDR1 is GTSNPN and CDR2 is SVGIG (reference sequence). Unmatched junction bases numbered 5, after V lost 3 bases and J lost 3 bases. CDR3 amino acids: CAWRLAGDFYEQYF. Here the CDR3 DNA reads TGTGCCTGGAGGCTAGCGGGGGACTTCTACGAGCAGTACTTC. Combining the CDR3 with reference TRBV30 and TRBJ2-7 gives the whole variable domain SQTIHQWPATLVQPVGSPLSLECTVEGTSNPNLYWYRQAAGRGLQLLFYSVGIGQISSEVPQNLSASRPQDRQFILSSKKLLLSDSGFYLCAWRLAGDFYEQYFGPGTRLTVT.

J is TRBJ1-1 and V is TRBV5-1; unclear D gene. Germline V gene lookup returns CDR1 SGHRS and CDR2 YFSETQ. This CDR3 region has 13 residues. V was cut by 0 bases and J by 0 bases, with 3 bases left in between. As DNA, the CDR3 is TGCGCCAGCAGCTTGGAGGTGAACACTGAAGCTTTCTTT. Encoded protein: CASSLEVNTEAFF.

CDR3 nucleotides: TGTGCCAGCAGCGACCGTAGGACGGCGAACACTGAAGCTTTCTTT. Translated, it gives CASSDRRTANTEAFF. The chain combines TRBV11-2 with TRBJ1-1; D gene ambiguous. The germline V and J ends were trimmed by 5 bases and 1 base, with 14 bases remaining between them. The CDR3 has 15 amino acids. Per germline, CDR1 SGHAT and CDR2 FQNNGV.

This chain links TRBV16 with TRBJ2-7; a possible D gene is TRBD2 (5 bases). Trimming shortened V by 4 bases and J by 0 bases, and 10 bases separated the two germline ends. The CDR3 extends over 14 amino acids. Germline assignment: CDR1 KGHSY and CDR2 FQNENV. CDR3 sequence reads: CASSPRGASYEQYF. The CDR3 DNA follows: TGTGCCAGCAGCCCCCGGGGAGCCTCCTACGAGCAGTACTTC.

The chain carries TRBV18 and TRBJ2-5; 7 positions match TRBD1. Per germline, CDR1 KGHSH and CDR2 LQKENI. This CDR3 comprises 14 residues. V was clipped by 3 bases and J by 1 base; unmatched bases: 2. The CDR3 coding sequence is TGTGCCAGCTCACCTCAGGGGGTCCAAGAGACCCAGTACTTC. This encodes CASSPQGVQETQYF.

The V call is TRBV6-6, the J call TRBJ2-5; 12 positions agree with TRBD1. After removal of 5 bases from V and 5 bases from J, the junction contained 6 bases not matched to a gene. The length of the CDR3 is 15 residues. Germline V gene sequence: CDR1 MNHNY, CDR2 SVGAGI (reference sequence). The CDR3 loop reads CASSQGQGAQETQYF. CDR3 sequence (DNA): TGTGCCAGCAGTCAGGGACAGGGGGCGCAGGAGACCCAGTACTTC.

The gene calls are TRBV19 and TRBJ1-3, with D uncertain. Trimming shortened V by 7 bases and J by 0 bases, and 16 bases separated the two germline ends. Germline V gene data show CDR1 as LNHDA and CDR2 as SQIVND (reference sequence). The CDR3 loop spans 16 amino acids. CDR3 sequence (DNA): TGTGCCAGTACCCTGATTGGGTTTAGCTCTGGAAACACCATATATTTT. Protein: CASTLIGFSSGNTIYF.

The chain joins TRBV21-1 to TRBJ1-6. TRBV21-1 is noted as a pseudogene. The CDR3 contains 17 residues. The CDR3 spells CATEPLDWTHYNSPLHF. CDR3 nucleotides: TGTGCCACCGAACCCCTGGACTGGACTCACTATAATTCACCCCTCCACTTT.

The J gene is TRBJ2-1, the V gene TRBV5-6; 9 bases align to TRBD2. Trimming at V came to 1 base and at J to 2 bases, leaving 1 base not matched to a gene. This CDR3 is 15 amino acids long. In germline, CDR1 is SGHDT, CDR2 YYEEEE. CDR3 sequence reads: CASSLTSGPYNEQFF. The DNA of the CDR3 is TGTGCCAGCAGCTTGACTAGCGGGCCCTACAATGAGCAGTTCTTC.

As to this clone: A junction end diverges from the germline sequence, so it may reflect a read error. The chain couples TRBV30 to TRBJ1-3; a possible D gene is TRBD1 (5 bases). CDR3 length: 13 amino acids. The germline V gene has CDR1 GTSNPN and CDR2 SVGIG (reference sequence). The CDR3 coding sequence is TGTGCGTGGACAAACCATATCGAAAACACCATATATTTT. This encodes CAWTNHIENTIYF.

The CDR3 sequence is CASSPGTLDGYTF. CDR3 coding DNA: TGTGCCAGTAGTCCCGGGACCCTAGATGGCTACACCTTC. This sequence joins TRBV19 and TRBJ1-2; D may be TRBD1 (5 bases). CDR3 length: 13 residues. The ends were cut back, 5 bases at V and 6 bases at J, with 13 bases in the middle. Germline loops: CDR1 LNHDA, CDR2 SQIVND (reference sequence). The whole variable domain, filled in from reference TRBV19 and TRBJ1-2, reads DGGITQSPKYLFRKEGQNVTLSCEQNLNHDAMYWYRQDPGQGLRLIYYSQIVNDFQKGDIAEGYSVSREKKESFPLTVTSAQKNPTAFYLCASSPGTLDGYTFGSGTRLTVV.

The rearrangement links TRBV20-1 to TRBJ2-1; the D is unclear. V was shortened by 4 bases and J by 4 bases, with 5 bases between the two germline ends. The CDR3 extends over 11 amino acids. The germline gives CDR1 DFQATT, CDR2 SNEGSKA (reference sequence). CDR3 bases: TGCAGTGCTAACCCTTACAATGAGCAGTTCTTC. Residues: CSANPYNEQFF.

This chain links TRBV25-1 with TRBJ1-1; unclear D gene. Germline loops: CDR1 MGHDK, CDR2 SYGVNS. Between the trimmed V and J ends, which lost 1 base and 4 bases, there was a span of 13 bases. This CDR3 is built from 15 residues. The CDR3 protein is CASSESGWVGTEAFF. The CDR3 bases are TGTGCCAGCAGTGAATCGGGCTGGGTTGGCACTGAAGCTTTCTTT. Filled out from reference TRBV25-1 and TRBJ1-1, the complete variable domain reads EADIYQTPRYLVIGTGKKITLECSQTMGHDKMYWYQQDPGMELHLIHYSYGVNSTEKGDLSSESTVSRIRTEHFPLTLESARPSHTSQYLCASSESGWVGTEAFFGQGTRLTVV.

V usage is TRBV30 and J usage is TRBJ1-1, with unresolved D. The CDR3 spans 15 residues. Germline assignment: CDR1 GTSNPN and CDR2 SVGIG (reference sequence). Trimming took 0 bases from V and 4 from J, leaving 15 bases between them. CDR3 DNA: TGTGCCTGGAGTGTACTGAGAGAATGGGGCACTGAAGCTTTCTTT. It codes for CAWSVLREWGTEAFF.

The gene calls are TRBV5-1 and TRBJ2-3; 8 bases align to TRBD1. After removal of 5 bases from V and 5 bases from J, the junction contained 7 bases not matched to a gene. Germline CDR1 is SGHRS and CDR2 is YFSETQ. This CDR3 has 14 residues. CDR3 coding DNA: TGCGCCAGCAGAAAACAGGGGGGAGGAGATACGCAGTATTTT. As protein: CASRKQGGGDTQYF.

The chain uses TRBV11-3 and TRBJ1-1; tentatively, D is TRBD1 (5 bases). Trimming took 5 bases from V and 4 from J, leaving 11 bases between them. Germline V gene sequence: CDR1 SGHNT, CDR2 YENEEA. This CDR3 is built from 13 residues. The CDR3 loop reads CASSLEGRTEAFF. The CDR3, as DNA: TGTGCCAGCAGCCTCGAGGGGCGCACTGAAGCTTTCTTT.

The V and J genes are TRBV6-1 and TRBJ2-1; no reliable D call. Deletions cut 2 bases from V and 8 bases from J, with 19 bases between. The length of the CDR3 is 16 residues. Looked up from germline, CDR1 is MNHNS and CDR2 is SASEGT. CDR3 in amino acids: CASSETLLGIGDEQFF. CDR3 nucleotide sequence: TGTGCCAGCAGTGAAACTTTATTGGGCATTGGGGATGAGCAGTTCTTC.

This chain connects TRBV11-3 to TRBJ1-3; D not certain. CDR1 and CDR2 from the germline V gene are SGHNT and YENEEA. Trimming removed 0 bases from V and 0 bases from J, with 9 bases in between. The CDR3 extends over 16 amino acids. The CDR3, as DNA: TGTGCCAGCAGCTTAGACCCTGTACTCTCTGGAAACACCATATATTTT. Its protein product is CASSLDPVLSGNTIYF.